The clone carrying this T cell receptor (beta chain) was observed a few times. These data belong to a study of blood T cell repertoires in COVID-19. Study-level information: T cells, B-cell-depleted T cells, or PBMCs provided the cDNA or gDNA that served as material.

Authors' data handling: Amplifying reference gene primers gave estimates of nucleated cell counts. Some clones are missing from TCRdb's copy, which holds only in-frame ones; the method was immunoSEQ multiplex PCR. V, J and clone size were drawn from that table, and D and trimming were deduced from the DNA. The profile covers about 300,000 clones, with 86% appearing a single time and 1.5% to 2% taken by the ten largest. The clonotype was recovered from a woman aged 50 to 65 with acute or convalescent COVID-19. The sequencing input was peripheral blood.

CDR3 residues: CASSPLTGANGNTIYF. CDR3 coding DNA: TGTGCCAGCTCACCCTTGACAGGGGCGAACGGAAACACCATATATTTT. V and J are TRBV18 and TRBJ1-3; 8 bases align to TRBD1. The CDR3 is 16 residues long. The germline CDR1 and CDR2 sequences are KGHSH and LQKENI. V trimming: 3 bases; J trimming: 4 bases; junction bases outside the gene matches: 8.